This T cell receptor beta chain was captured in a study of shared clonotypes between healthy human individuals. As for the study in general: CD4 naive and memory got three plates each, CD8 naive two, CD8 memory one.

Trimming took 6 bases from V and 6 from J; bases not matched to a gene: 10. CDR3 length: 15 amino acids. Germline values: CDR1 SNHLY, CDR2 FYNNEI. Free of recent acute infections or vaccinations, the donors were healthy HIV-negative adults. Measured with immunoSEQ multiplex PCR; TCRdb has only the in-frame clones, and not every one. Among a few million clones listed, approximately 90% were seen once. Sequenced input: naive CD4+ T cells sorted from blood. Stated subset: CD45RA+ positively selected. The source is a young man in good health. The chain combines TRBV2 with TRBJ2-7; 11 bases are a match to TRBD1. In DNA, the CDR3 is TGTGCCAGCAGAGGTTATTGGACAGGGGGCAGCGAGCAGTACTTC. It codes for CASRGYWTGGSEQYF.